Shown below are 9 T cell receptor beta chains from a single sample sequenced in a study of long-term antiretroviral therapy in people with HIV. The libraries were made with immunoSEQ v3.0 at survey level. The table came from immunoSEQ multiplex PCR; TCRdb's copy has only in-frame clones and leaves some out. The sample has tens of thousands of clones, about 80% seen once. Material: unsorted PBMCs, obtained 1.1 years before starting antiretroviral therapy. These receptors came from a woman aged 25 to 39 with HIV.

The gene calls are TRBV5-1 and TRBJ2-4; D may be TRBD2 (5 bases). CDR1 and CDR2 (germline): SGHRS, YFSETQ. V lost 4 bases to trimming and J lost 8 bases, with 16 bases between them. The CDR3 has 14 residues. The DNA for the CDR3 is TGCGCCAGCAGCCCCAGTAGCGAGCAGTACATTCAGTACTTC. Translated: CASSPSSEQYIQYF.

The chain joins TRBV9 to TRBJ2-2; TRBD1 is a possible D gene (6 bases). V lost 1 base, J lost 3 bases, and 13 bases lay in between. This CDR3 spans 16 amino acids. Germline lookup yields CDR1 SGDLS and CDR2 YYNGEE. CDR3 bases: TGTGCCAGCAGCGTAAGGGCAGGGGTATACACCGGGGAGCTGTTTTTT. It specifies CASSVRAGVYTGELFF.

V usage is TRBV4-1 and J usage is TRBJ2-5; tentative D call: TRBD2 (5 bases). Germline-derived CDR1 and CDR2 are MGHRA and YSYEKL. V dropped 0 bases and J dropped 4 bases, with 12 bases sitting between them. CDR3 size: 15 residues. This chain's CDR3 is CASSQDRGTTETQYF. For the CDR3, the DNA is TGCGCCAGCAGCCAAGATCGGGGTACCACAGAGACCCAGTACTTC.

The CDR3 is CASQDGYNEKLFF. DNA for the CDR3: TGCGCCAGCCAGGACGGCTATAATGAAAAACTGTTTTTT. The chain uses TRBV5-1 and TRBJ1-4; D is ambiguous. The V gene lost 7 bases and the J gene lost 4 bases, with 11 bases spanning the gap. There are 13 residues in the CDR3. The germline V gene has CDR1 SGHRS and CDR2 YFSETQ.

The rearrangement links TRBV6-5 to TRBJ1-1, with D perhaps TRBD1 (5 bases). Deletions cut 2 bases from V and 5 bases from J, with 15 bases between. Germline V CDR1 and CDR2: MNHEY, SVGAGI. The CDR3 is 15 amino acids. The DNA of the CDR3 is TGTGCCAGCAGTTACGTTTCTGGGGGGGGGACTGAAGCTTTCTTT. Its protein product is CASSYVSGGGTEAFF.

The V and J genes are TRBV7-3 and TRBJ2-3, with 11 bases that match TRBD1. The CDR3 length is 18 residues. After removal of 1 base from V and 3 bases from J, the junction contained 9 bases not matched to a gene. Germline V lookup: CDR1 SGHTA, CDR2 FQGTGA. The CDR3 region has the DNA TGTGCCAGCAGCTTAATGGGACCAGGACAGGGGGCGACAGATACGCAGTATTTT. It codes for CASSLMGPGQGATDTQYF.

The V and J genes are TRBV6-5 and TRBJ2-1; 7 bases agree with TRBD1. CDR1 and CDR2 (germline): MNHEY, SVGAGI. J gave up 0 bases and V 2 bases, and 4 bases lay outside the gene matches. The CDR3 is 16 residues long. This CDR3 reads CASSYDRASSYNEQFF. In DNA form, the CDR3 reads TGTGCCAGCAGTTACGACAGGGCAAGCTCCTACAATGAGCAGTTCTTC.

Only a few counts were recorded for this clone. The rearrangement joins TRBV5-1 to TRBJ1-4; D perhaps matches TRBD1 (5 bases). Between the trimmed V and J ends, which lost 2 bases and 2 bases, there was a span of 10 bases. Per the germline V gene, CDR1 is SGHRS and CDR2 is YFSETQ. The CDR3 extends over 15 amino acids. CDR3 in amino acids: CASSFGTVTNEKLFF. The CDR3 DNA reads TGCGCCAGCAGCTTCGGGACGGTTACTAATGAAAAACTGTTTTTT.

A word on this clone: Within the sample, other DNA sequences also encode this same CDR3. The chain recombines TRBV30 with TRBJ1-1; D unresolved. The CDR3 contains 13 residues. V was trimmed by 0 bases and J by 0 bases, leaving 5 bases between them. Germline CDR1 is GTSNPN and CDR2 is SVGIG (reference sequence). The CDR3 DNA reads as TGTGCCTGGAGTGTAGGATTGAACACTGAAGCTTTCTTT. As protein: CAWSVGLNTEAFF.